The clone carrying this T cell receptor beta chain turned up a few times. What it recognizes is unknown. The data belong to a study of T-cell reconstitution after alpha-beta-depleted transplantation in children. Study-wide findings and caveats: The study traced high day-60 TCRbeta diversity in some patients to surviving recipient T cells and thymic progenitors. The main origin of T-cell counts and diversity one year after transplant was newly produced T cells. Where alpha-beta T cells came from about two months after transplant was reportedly several hundred expanded graft clones.

Researchers prepared the TCRbeta library using unique molecular identifiers, the study reports. TCRdb analysed the PCR reads with MiXCR anew, one entry per CDR3 protein. The sample records 780,000 or so distinct CDR3 sequences, approximately 15% being singletons. With 7 bases removed from V and 6 bases from J, the gap between germline ends came to 15 bases. CDR1 MGHRA and CDR2 YSYEKL come from the germline V gene. The CDR3 is 13 residues long. The chain employs TRBV4-1 and TRBJ1-1, with D possibly being TRBD1 (5 bases). The sequencing here drew on PBMCs, mostly from graft donor cells, taken 360 days after TCRalphabeta/CD19-depleted stem cell transplant. This TCR derives from a male patient under 18 who had a stem cell transplant for acute lymphoblastic leukemia, so the T cells may come from the graft donor. CDR3 sequence (DNA): TGCGCCAGCACCCTATGGTGGGGGGCTGAAGCTTTCTTT. Translated, it gives CASTLWWGAEAFF.